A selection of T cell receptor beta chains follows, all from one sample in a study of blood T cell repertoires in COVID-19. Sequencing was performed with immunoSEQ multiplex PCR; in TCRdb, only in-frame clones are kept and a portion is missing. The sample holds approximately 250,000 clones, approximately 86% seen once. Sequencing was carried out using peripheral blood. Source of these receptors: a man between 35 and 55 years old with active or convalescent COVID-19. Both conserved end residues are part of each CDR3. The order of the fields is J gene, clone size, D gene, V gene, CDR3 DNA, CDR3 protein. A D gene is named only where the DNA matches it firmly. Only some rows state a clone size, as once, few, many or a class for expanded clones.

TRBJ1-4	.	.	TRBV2	TGTGCCAGCAAGGCCCGATCGGGGGTAGCAACTAATGAAAAACTGTTTTTT	CASKARSGVATNEKLFF
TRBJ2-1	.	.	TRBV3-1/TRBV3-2	TGTGCCAGCAGCCAAGATCTAGCGCCGAGCTCCTACAATGAGCAGTTCTTC	CASSQDLAPSSYNEQFF
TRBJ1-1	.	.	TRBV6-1	TGTGCCAGCAGTGAAGCTGGGGGGAAGAAGACTGAAGCTTTCTTT	CASSEAGGKKTEAFF
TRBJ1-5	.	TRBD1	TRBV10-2	TGCGCCAGCAGGGGGACAGGGCCCGCCAATCAGCCCCAGCATTTT	CASRGTGPANQPQHF
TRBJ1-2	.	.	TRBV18	TGTGCCAGCTCACCCGTACAGGACGGACCCCGTTATGGCTACACCTTC	CASSPVQDGPRYGYTF
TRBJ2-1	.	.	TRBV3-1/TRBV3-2	TGTGCCAGCAGCCAATATCATGAGCAGTTCTTC	CASSQYHEQFF
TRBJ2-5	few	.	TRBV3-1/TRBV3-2	TGTGCCAGCAGCCCACCTCCCTTAGCGAACCAAGAGACCCAGTACTTC	CASSPPPLANQETQYF
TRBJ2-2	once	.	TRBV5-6	TGTGCCAGCAGTTCCAGGGTTGGCACCGGGGAGCTGTTTTTT	CASSSRVGTGELFF
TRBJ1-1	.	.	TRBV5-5	TGTGCCAGCAGCCTAACTCGGAACACTGAAGCTTTCTTT	CASSLTRNTEAFF
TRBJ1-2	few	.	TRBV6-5	TGTGCCAGCAGTTACTCGTGGGGGCGTCACTATGGCTACACCTTC	CASSYSWGRHYGYTF
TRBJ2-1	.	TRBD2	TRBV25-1	TGTGCCAGCAGTGCAGGGACTAGCGGGAATGAGCAGTTCTTC	CASSAGTSGNEQFF
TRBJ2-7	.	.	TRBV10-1	TGCGCCAGCAGCGGACAGAGCTCCTACGAGCAGTACTTC	CASSGQSSYEQYF
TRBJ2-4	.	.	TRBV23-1	TGCGCCAGCAGTCAGGATACCGGGGACCAGGGAAAGGGGGTCCGGGTCAAAAACATTCAGTACTTC	CASSQDTGDQGKGVRVKNIQYF
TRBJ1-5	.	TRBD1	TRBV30	TGTGCCTGGAATCGGGACAGGGGGCAGCCCCAGCATTTT	CAWNRDRGQPQHF
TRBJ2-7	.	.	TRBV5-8	TGTGCCAGCAGCTTGTTGGACAGGGAGGGCGAGCAGTACTTC	CASSLLDREGEQYF
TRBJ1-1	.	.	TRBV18	TGTGCCAGCTCACCGTCGGGGGGGGACACTGAAGCTTTCTTT	CASSPSGGDTEAFF
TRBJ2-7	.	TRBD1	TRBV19	TGTGCCAGTAGTCCGACAGGGTCTTCCTACGAGCAGTACTTC	CASSPTGSSYEQYF
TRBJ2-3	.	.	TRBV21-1	TGTGCCAGCAGCAACCAGCAATTTACAGGGGCCAGCACAGATACGCAGTATTTT	CASSNQQFTGASTDTQYF
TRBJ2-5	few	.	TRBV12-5	TGTGCTAGTGGTTTGGTAGTCAGGCAAGAGACCCAGTACTTC	CASGLVVRQETQYF
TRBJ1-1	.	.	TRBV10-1	TGCGCCAGCACACGGGGAACCACTGAAGCTTTCTTT	CASTRGTTEAFF
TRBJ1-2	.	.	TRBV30	TGTGCCTGGAGTCCGACAGGCGTCGAAGGCTACACCTTC	CAWSPTGVEGYTF
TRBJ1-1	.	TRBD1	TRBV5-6	TGTGCCAGCAGCACAGGGGGTACTGAAGCTTTCTTT	CASSTGGTEAFF
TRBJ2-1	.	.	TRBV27	TGTGCCAGCAGTTTACGCCAAGCGAATTACAATGAGCAGTTCTTC	CASSLRQANYNEQFF
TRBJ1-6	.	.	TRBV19	TGTGCCAGTAGCCTCACCGGGACTGGAGTTCTACCCTCACCCCTCCACTTT	CASSLTGTGVLPSPLHF
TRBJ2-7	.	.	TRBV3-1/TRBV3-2	TGTGCCAGCAGCGATCTCACCCGGGGAGGCTCCGAGCAGTACTTC	CASSDLTRGGSEQYF
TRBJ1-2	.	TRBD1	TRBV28	TGTGCCAGCAGGACTCCAGGGGGCAGCCATGGCTACACCTTC	CASRTPGGSHGYTF
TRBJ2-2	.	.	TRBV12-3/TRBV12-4	TGTGCCAGCAGCTACCTCGACACCGGGGAGCTGTTTTTT	CASSYLDTGELFF
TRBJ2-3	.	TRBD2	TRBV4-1	TGCGCCAGCAGCCAAGATCTCGCCAGGGGCCGCGGGACTAGTAGGACAGATACGCAGTATTTT	CASSQDLARGRGTSRTDTQYF
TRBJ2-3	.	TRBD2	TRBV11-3	TGTGCCAGCAGCTTAGGACTAGCAGCTAGCACAGATACGCAGTATTTT	CASSLGLAASTDTQYF